Given below is one TCR beta chain in context. The data stem from a study of T cell repertoires in cytomegalovirus infection. Study overall: CMV infection plus the matching HLA type was flagged by public TCR beta signatures.

TCRdb recomputed calls from the reads with MiXCR, one row per CDR3 protein. The sample lists fewer than 200,000 distinct CDR3 sequences, approximately 14% seen once, with roughly a quarter in the top ten. V lost 3 bases and J 3 bases, leaving 13 bases between the germline ends. Germline lookup yields CDR1 SEHNR and CDR2 FQNEAQ (reference sequence). This CDR3 is built from 15 residues. The sample comprised PBMCs. The V and J genes are TRBV7-9 and TRBJ2-3; weak D call: TRBD2 (6 bases). This clonotype was obtained from a human donor in good health (CMV status not recorded). Some clones in this sample may be carry-over from other donors' samples. Here the CDR3 reads CASSFLTGRTDTQYF. The CDR3 DNA reads TGTGCCAGCAGCTTCCTGACTGGGAGGACAGATACGCAGTATTTT.